The text below deals with one T cell receptor beta chain. No antigen is known for it. All trial patients relapsed after autologous stem cell transplantation. The study recorded best responses of complete response, partial response or progressive disease. TCRdb's copy holds only in-frame clones and misses some; the assay was immunoSEQ multiplex PCR. The table records over 85,000 clones, roughly 79% of them present only once. The sample comes from a study of PD-1 blockade in classical Hodgkin lymphoma. Study-wide results and caveats: Reported findings placed baseline TCR diversity lower in newly diagnosed patients (compared with healthy donors). Undefined causes, possibly disease activity or prior therapy, underlie the repertoire differences. CD4+ TCR diversity, unlike CD8+, climbed significantly by C4D1.

This CDR3 comprises 17 residues. CDR1 is SGHDT, CDR2 YYEEEE, per germline. Trimming shortened V by 4 bases and J by 3 bases, and 19 bases separated the two germline ends. This clonotype was obtained from a human donor with classical Hodgkin lymphoma. Here the sequenced sample was peripheral blood mononuclear cells (PBMCs), taken before the second cycle of nivolumab. The chain is built from TRBV5-6 and TRBJ2-2; D possibly matches TRBD1 or TRBD2 (5 bases each). Here the CDR3 reads CASSLRDLGRDTGELFF. The DNA of the CDR3 is TGTGCCAGCAGCCTCCGGGACCTCGGAAGGGACACCGGGGAGCTGTTTTTT. Supplemented by reference TRBV5-6 and TRBJ2-2, the full variable domain reads DAGVTQSPTHLIKTRGQQVTLRCSPKSGHDTVSWYQQALGQGPQFIFQYYEEEERQRGNFPDRFSGHQFPNYSSELNVNALLLGDSALYLCASSLRDLGRDTGELFFGEGSRLTVL.